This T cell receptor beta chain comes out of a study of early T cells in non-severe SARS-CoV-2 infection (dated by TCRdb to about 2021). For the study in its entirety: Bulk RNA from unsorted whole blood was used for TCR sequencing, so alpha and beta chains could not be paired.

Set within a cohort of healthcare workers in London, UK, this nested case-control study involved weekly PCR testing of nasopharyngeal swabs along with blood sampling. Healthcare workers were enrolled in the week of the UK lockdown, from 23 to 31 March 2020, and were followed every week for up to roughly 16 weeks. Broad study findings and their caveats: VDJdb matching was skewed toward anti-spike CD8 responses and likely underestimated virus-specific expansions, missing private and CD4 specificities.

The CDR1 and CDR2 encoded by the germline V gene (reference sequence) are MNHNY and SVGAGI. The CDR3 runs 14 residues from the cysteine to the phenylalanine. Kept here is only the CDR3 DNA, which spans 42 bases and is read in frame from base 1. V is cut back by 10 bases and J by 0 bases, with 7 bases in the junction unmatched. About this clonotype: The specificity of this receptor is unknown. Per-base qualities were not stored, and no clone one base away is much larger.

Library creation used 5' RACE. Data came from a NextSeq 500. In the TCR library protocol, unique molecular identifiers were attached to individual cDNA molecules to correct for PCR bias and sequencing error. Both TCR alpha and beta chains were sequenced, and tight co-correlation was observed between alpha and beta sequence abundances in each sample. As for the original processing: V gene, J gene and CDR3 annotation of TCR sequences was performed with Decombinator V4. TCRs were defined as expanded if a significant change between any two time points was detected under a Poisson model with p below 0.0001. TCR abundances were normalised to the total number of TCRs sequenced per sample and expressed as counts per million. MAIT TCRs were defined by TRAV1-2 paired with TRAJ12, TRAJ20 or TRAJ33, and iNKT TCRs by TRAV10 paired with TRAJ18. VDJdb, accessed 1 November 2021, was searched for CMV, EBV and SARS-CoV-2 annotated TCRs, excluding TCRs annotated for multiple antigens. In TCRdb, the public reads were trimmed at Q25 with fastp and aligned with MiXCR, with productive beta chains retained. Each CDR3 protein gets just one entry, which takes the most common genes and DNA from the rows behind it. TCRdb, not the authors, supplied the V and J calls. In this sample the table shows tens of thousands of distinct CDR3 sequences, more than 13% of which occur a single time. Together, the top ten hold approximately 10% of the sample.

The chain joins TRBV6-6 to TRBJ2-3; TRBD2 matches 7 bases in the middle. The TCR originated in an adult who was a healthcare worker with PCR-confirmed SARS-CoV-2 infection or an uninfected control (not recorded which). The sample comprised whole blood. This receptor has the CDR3 CATAGVISTDTQYF. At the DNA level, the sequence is TGTGCCACCGCGGGGGTGATAAGCACAGATACGCAGTATTTT.